This T cell receptor beta chain appears in the sequencing data of a study of T cells in Graves' hyperthyroidism and ophthalmopathy. With a duration under 2 months, the hyperthyroidism was newly diagnosed in patients aged 18 to 65. RNA transcripts were the template for amplifying TCR beta CDR3 regions. TCR CDR3 regions were first amplified by RT-PCR with HTBI primers. TCRdb reprocessed the multiplex PCR reads via MiXCR and lists one record per CDR3 protein. Altogether approximately 150,000 distinct CDR3 sequences are present, 9.4% being singletons, with the ten largest covering roughly a fifth. Study-level findings and limits: In the blood, most expanded thyroid clonotypes above 0.001 appeared as well.

On this clonotype itself: What it binds is not known.

CDR3 size: 15 residues. Germline values: CDR1 KGHSH, CDR2 LQKENI. Trimming removed 3 bases at V and 1 base at J, with 7 bases between. The chain is built from TRBV18 and TRBJ1-6; D is unclear. The sequence was collected from a woman between 18 and 29 years old with Graves' hyperthyroidism that later progressed to Graves' ophthalmopathy. Sequencing input: blood. The CDR3 nucleotides are TGTGCCAGCTCACCGACGGAATCCTATAATTCACCCCTCCACTTT. This codes for CASSPTESYNSPLHF. The entire variable domain, with the rest obtained from reference TRBV18 and TRBJ1-6, is as follows: NAGVMQNPRHLVRRRGQEARLRCSPMKGHSHVYWYRQLPEEGLKFMVYLQKENIIDESGMPKERFSAEFPKEGPSILRIQQVVRGDSAAYFCASSPTESYNSPLHFGNGTRLTVT.